The 23 T cell receptor beta chains below come from one sample, sequenced in a study of blood T cells in healthy people across ages. Primers used in a second PCR of about 7 to 12 cycles were a sample-barcoded 5' primer and a J-beta primer mix. MiXCR, applied by TCRdb to the 5' RACE reads, yields one record per CDR3 protein. The repertoire consists of 500,000 to 550,000 distinct CDR3 sequences, with around 24% occurring once and the leading ten covering 8.5% to 9.5%. These data were likewise used in another study, on T cells of mothers and their children.

The specimen sequenced was blood. These receptors all come from a boy between 10 and 17 years old in good health.

This clonotype occurred a few times. CDR3 sequence reads: CASSLGDSRSKEQFF. CDR3 DNA: TGCGCCAGCAGCTTGGGGGACTCTAGAAGCAAGGAGCAGTTCTTC. The rearrangement links TRBV5-1 to TRBJ2-1, with D possibly matching TRBD2 (6 bases). V lost 0 bases and J 10 bases, leaving 17 bases between the germline ends. The germline CDR1 and CDR2 sequences are SGHRS and YFSETQ. The CDR3 runs to 15 residues.

This clonotype was counted only a few times. The chain's CDR3 is CASRRKPGQGYEQYF. The CDR3 DNA reads TGTGCCAGCAGGCGCAAACCGGGACAGGGGTACGAGCAGTACTTC. The chain uses TRBV6-5 and TRBJ2-7; 10 bases are a match to TRBD1. Germline V gene data show CDR1 as MNHEY and CDR2 as SVGAGI. This CDR3 has 15 residues. Germline trimming cut 6 bases from V and 4 bases from J; bases unmatched to any gene: 9.

The table lists this clonotype with many counts. The rearrangement joins TRBV25-1 to TRBJ2-5; 9 bases are shared with TRBD1. The CDR3 has 15 residues. Looked up from germline, CDR1 is MGHDK and CDR2 is SYGVNS. The V gene end was trimmed by 4 bases and the J gene end by 5 bases; junction bases not matched to a gene: 8. The CDR3 region is CASSVRTGVAETQYF. CDR3 nucleotide sequence: TGTGCCAGCAGTGTGAGGACAGGGGTAGCGGAGACCCAGTACTTC. Using reference TRBV25-1 and TRBJ2-5 for the parts outside the CDR3, the full variable domain is EADIYQTPRYLVIGTGKKITLECSQTMGHDKMYWYQQDPGMELHLIHYSYGVNSTEKGDLSSESTVSRIRTEHFPLTLESARPSHTSQYLCASSVRTGVAETQYFGPGTRLLVL.

V usage is TRBV6-5 and J usage is TRBJ2-1; possibly TRBD2 for D (6 bases). Germline CDR1 and CDR2: MNHEY and SVGAGI. V gave up 0 bases and J gave up 7 bases, with 19 bases separating them. CDR3 length: 17 amino acids. CDR3 bases: TGTGCCAGCAGTTACTCGCGTGTACTAATTCTAGCGAATGAGCAGTTCTTC. Encoded protein: CASSYSRVLILANEQFF.

This clonotype occurred a few times. The chain carries TRBV12-3 or TRBV12-4 and TRBJ2-2; 9 bases agree with TRBD1. Losses at the gene ends were 8 bases for V and 3 bases for J; bases not matched to a gene: 10. The CDR3 totals 16 residues. The DNA of the CDR3 is TGTGCCAGCGGAGCACGGACAGGGGTGGACACCGGGGAGCTGTTTTTT. Residues: CASGARTGVDTGELFF.

As regards this clonotype: Germline is not matched at one junction end, which may reflect a read error. This rearrangement joins TRBV5-1 to TRBJ2-7; D is ambiguous. CDR3 length: 14 amino acids. Per germline, CDR1 SGHRS and CDR2 YFSETQ. The CDR3, as DNA: TGCGCCAGCAACCAGGAAGGGTTGACCTACGAGCGGTACTTC. Amino acid sequence: CASNQEGLTYERYF. Filled out from reference TRBV5-1 and TRBJ2-7, the complete variable domain reads KAGVTQTPRYLIKTRGQQVTLSCSPISGHRSVSWYQQTPGQGLQFLFEYFSETQRNKGNFPGRFSGRQFSNSRSEMNVSTLELGDSALYLCASNQEGLTYERYFGPGTRLTVT.

As for this clonotype: The DNA is left out, because the CDR3 cannot be placed on it with certainty; the CDR3 is given as TCRdb lists it. This chain joins TRBV6-1 and TRBJ2-6; the table's D call, TRBD2, has no DNA check behind it. A total of 18 residues make up the CDR3, ends included. Per the germline V gene, CDR1 is MNHNS and CDR2 is SASEGT. The CDR3 spells CASSPLTGFGPGANVLTF.

This clonotype showed up just a few times. Here the CDR3 reads CASSIRLAIEQYF. The CDR3 nucleotides read TGTGCCAGTAGTATTCGCCTAGCGATAGAGCAGTACTTC. The chain has TRBV19 and TRBJ2-7; the D gene is possibly TRBD2 (6 bases). The CDR3 has 13 residues. Per germline, CDR1 LNHDA and CDR2 SQIVND (reference sequence). V was shortened by 3 bases and J by 7 bases, with 13 bases between the two germline ends.

The gene calls are TRBV20-1 and TRBJ2-5, with 11 nucleotides matching TRBD2. V gave up 1 base and J gave up 5 bases; unmatched junction bases: 6. CDR1 and CDR2 from the germline V gene are DFQATT and SNEGSKA (reference sequence). The CDR3 is made up of 15 amino acids. The CDR3: CSARATSGSRETQYF. The CDR3 DNA sequence: TGCAGTGCTAGAGCTACTAGCGGGAGTAGGGAGACCCAGTACTTC.

This clonotype was seen more than once but under ten times. Compared with germline, one end of the junction differs, possibly owing to a read error. The chain carries TRBV7-6 and TRBJ1-2; D is unclear. Germline V CDR1 and CDR2: SGHVS, FNYEAQ. The CDR3 totals 12 residues. CDR3 protein: CASRGDLGGHTF. CDR3 sequence (DNA): TGTGCCAGCCGTGGAGATCTCGGTGGCCACACCTTC.

This clonotype has more than one count but fewer than ten. The V and J genes are TRBV7-8 and TRBJ2-7, with 11 bases aligning to TRBD2. Germline trimming cut 4 bases from V and 4 bases from J; bases unmatched to any gene: 12. CDR1 is SGHVS and CDR2 is FQNEAQ in the germline V gene. The CDR3 spans 17 residues. CDR3 bases: TGTGCCAGCAGCTCGGACCCCTCTAGCGGGGGGCCATACGAGCAGTACTTC. It codes for CASSSDPSSGGPYEQYF.

This clonotype was seen only a few times. This chain joins TRBV29-1 and TRBJ1-2; D might be TRBD1 (6 bases). Trimming removed 6 bases from V and 8 bases from J, with 16 bases in between. Looked up from germline, CDR1 is SQVTM and CDR2 is ANQGSEA. This CDR3 is 12 amino acids long. The CDR3 region has the DNA TGCAGCGTCCGGGACAACAAGGAGGGCTACACCTTC. This gives the protein CSVRDNKEGYTF.

In this sample, this clonotype turned up once. One end of the junction fails to match germline, which may point to a read error. The chain recombines TRBV27 with TRBJ2-1; D call uncertain. CDR1 is MNHEY, CDR2 SMNVEV, per germline (reference sequence). CDR3 length: 14 amino acids. The CDR3 is CASKGRAAHNERFF. In nucleotides, the CDR3 is TGTGCCAGCAAGGGCCGGGCCGCCCACAATGAGCGGTTCTTC.

This clonotype has only a few counts. The chain has TRBV4-2 and TRBJ2-3; 7 bases fit TRBD1. Unmatched junction bases numbered 10, after V lost 4 bases and J lost 0 bases. Germline values: CDR1 LGHNA, CDR2 YNFKEQ. This CDR3 is 17 amino acids long. The CDR3 region is CASSLYGTAESTDTQYF. The CDR3 DNA sequence: TGTGCCAGCAGCCTATACGGGACAGCGGAAAGCACAGATACGCAGTATTTT.

The table lists this clonotype with many counts. The chain links TRBV7-2 to TRBJ2-3; 10 bases are a match to TRBD2. There are 15 residues in the CDR3. CDR1 and CDR2 (germline): SGHTA, FQGNSA. V dropped 5 bases and J dropped 8; count of bases not matched to a gene: 10. CDR3 in DNA: TGTGCCAGCAGCCCCCAAGTTCAGCGGGAGGGTACGCAGTATTTT. Translated: CASSPQVQREGTQYF. The variable domain in full, completed from reference TRBV7-2 and TRBJ2-3, reads GAGVSQSPSNKVTEKGKDVELRCDPISGHTALYWYRQSLGQGLEFLIYFQGNSAPDKSGLPSDRFSAERTGGSVSTLTIQRTQQEDSAVYLCASSPQVQREGTQYFGPGTRLTVL.

The rearrangement joins TRBV5-1 to TRBJ1-1; possibly TRBD1 for D (5 bases). The CDR3 extends over 15 amino acids. Germline CDR1 is SGHRS and CDR2 is YFSETQ. The germline V and J ends were trimmed by 3 bases and 5 bases, with 17 bases remaining between them. CDR3 nucleotide sequence: TGCGCCAGCAGCTATGCGGGGGGGAGGAGGACTGAAGCTTTCTTT. Translating it yields CASSYAGGRRTEAFF.

V gene TRBV30 combines with J gene TRBJ1-2; D ambiguous. The CDR3 is made up of 11 amino acids. The germline V gene encodes CDR1 GTSNPN and CDR2 SVGIG (reference sequence). Trimming cost V 7 bases and J 7 bases, with 13 bases left between them. In DNA, the CDR3 is TGTGCCTCGAGGACTCGAGGTGGCTACACCTTC. Protein sequence: CASRTRGGYTF.

This chain joins TRBV20-1 and TRBJ2-1; 11 bases are shared with TRBD2. The DNA end is more similar to TRBJ2-5, so the J call may be wrong. The CDR3 has 14 amino acids. Germline V lookup: CDR1 DFQATT, CDR2 SNEGSKA (reference sequence). CDR3 region: CSAHSGRAQETQYF. CDR3 DNA: TGCAGTGCTCATAGCGGGAGGGCCCAGGAGACCCAGTACTTC.

This clonotype has just a few counts. V is TRBV12-3 or TRBV12-4 and J is TRBJ2-7; TRBD1 matches 8 bases. V shed 6 bases, J shed 5 bases, and the junction held 3 bases outside the gene matches. This CDR3 is built from 12 residues. The CDR3 DNA follows: TGTGCCAGCAGGCTGGACAGGGACGAGCAGTACTTC. It specifies CASRLDRDEQYF.

This clonotype was detected a few times. The chain links TRBV20-1 to TRBJ2-5, with TRBD1 identical over 8 bases. Germline loops: CDR1 DFQATT, CDR2 SNEGSKA (reference sequence). CDR3 length equals 15 residues. The CDR3 region has the DNA TGCGGAAGTTCCAGAGAGGGAACAGGGGGAGAGACCCAGTACTTC. Its protein product is CGSSREGTGGETQYF.

The chain joins TRBV12-3 or TRBV12-4 to TRBJ1-1, with D maybe TRBD1 (5 bases). CDR3 length: 12 amino acids. The germline V and J ends were trimmed by 8 bases and 1 base, with 8 bases remaining between them. The CDR3 DNA reads TGTGCCAGCGGGGCGGGGAACACTGAAGCTTTCTTT. This translates into CASGAGNTEAFF.

This clonotype was detected a few times. The chain combines TRBV18 with TRBJ1-1; D unclear. The CDR3 loop spans 17 amino acids. Deletions cut 0 bases from V and 0 bases from J, with 14 bases between. Germline V lookup: CDR1 KGHSH, CDR2 LQKENI. The CDR3: CASSPPRRANMNTEAFF. CDR3 nucleotide sequence: TGTGCCAGCTCACCACCGAGGAGGGCTAACATGAACACTGAAGCTTTCTTT.

This clonotype was seen only a few times. The chain uses TRBV19 and TRBJ1-5, with D unclear. The CDR3 has 15 amino acids. The germline gives CDR1 LNHDA, CDR2 SQIVND (reference sequence). Trimming removed 3 bases from V and 4 bases from J, with 13 bases in between. CDR3 bases: TGTGCCAGTAGTATTTTTGGGCAAGGTAATCAGCCCCAGCATTTT. Translated, it gives CASSIFGQGNQPQHF.